Listed below are T cell receptor beta chains from one sample, sequenced in a study of blood T cells in healthy people across ages. Each CDR3 protein is one row after TCRdb ran MiXCR on the 5' RACE reads. Of about 1.1 million distinct CDR3 sequences in the sample, 30% to 40% were seen once. The sample comprised blood. Receptor source: a man between 18 and 35 years old in good health. CDR3s include the opening cysteine and the closing phenylalanine or tryptophan. The D gene is left open where the match is weak. Clone size is shown for a subset of rows, as once, few, many or a class of expanded clone.

TRBD1	NA	TRBJ2-2	TRBV28	TGTGCCAGCAACCCCGGACAGGGTTCCGGGGAGCTGTTTTTT	CASNPGQGSGELFF
NA	few	TRBJ1-4	TRBV5-1	TGCGCCAGCAGCTTGGCCGCGGGCGCGGGTGAAAAACTGTTTTTT	CASSLAAGAGEKLFF
TRBD1	NA	TRBJ2-2	TRBV6-2/TRBV6-3	TGTGCCAGCAGTGCGACAGGGTCCACCGGGGAGCTGTTTTTT	CASSATGSTGELFF
NA	NA	TRBJ2-1	TRBV28	TGTGCCAGCTTGCTTCAAGGTGGGGGAGAGACCCAGTTCTTC	CASLLQGGGETQFF
NA	NA	TRBJ1-4	TRBV4-2	TGTGCCAGCAGCCAAGTTGCCAGGCCAGGTGCAACTAATGAAAAACTGTTTTTT	CASSQVARPGATNEKLFF
TRBD1	NA	TRBJ1-5	TRBV7-9	TGTGCCAGCAGCTTAGTTGGCACAGGGGCTGGGGGCAATCAGCCCCAGCATTTT	CASSLVGTGAGGNQPQHF
NA	NA	TRBJ2-1	TRBV9	TGTGCCAGCAGCCCGACGGAAAGCTCCTACAATGAGCAGTTCTTC	CASSPTESSYNEQFF
NA	many	TRBJ1-2	TRBV27	TGTGCCAGCAGTCCCCAGGGCTATGGCTACACCTTC	CASSPQGYGYTF
NA	NA	TRBJ2-7	TRBV5-5	TGTGCCAGCAGCTTGGGGGTCACGTCCTACGAGCAGTACTTC	CASSLGVTSYEQYF
NA	few	TRBJ1-2	TRBV15	TGTGCCACCAGCAGAGGGGGGGCAGACTATGGCTACACCTTC	CATSRGGADYGYTF
TRBD1	NA	TRBJ1-4	TRBV7-9	TGTGCCAGCAGCCCCAAACATCTGCCAGGGGGAATTTTGGGTGAAAAACTGTTTTTT	CASSPKHLPGGILGEKLFF
TRBD2	NA	TRBJ2-6	TRBV10-3	TGTGCCATCAGTGACGAGGGGCTAGCGGAACGGGCCAACGTCCTGACTTTC	CAISDEGLAERANVLTF
NA	NA	TRBJ2-2	TRBV9	TGTGCCAGCAGCGAACCACAGGGCCAGAACACCGGGGAGCTGTTTTTT	CASSEPQGQNTGELFF
NA	few	TRBJ2-4	TRBV7-9	TGTGCCAGCAGCTTCGACAGTATGGAGTACTTC	CASSFDSMEYF
NA	few	TRBJ2-2	TRBV11-2	TGTGCCAGCACCTCTTGGGGGCAGGGCACCGGGGAGCTGTTTTTT	CASTSWGQGTGELFF
NA	NA	TRBJ2-7	TRBV7-2	TGTGCCAGCAGCTTCTCAGCGGCGGGCAATGAGCAGTACTTC	CASSFSAAGNEQYF
TRBD2	NA	TRBJ2-3	TRBV12-3/TRBV12-4	TGTGCCAGCAGTTTATTAAGGACTAGCGGGCAAATGGATACGCGGTATTTT	CASSLLRTSGQMDTRYF
NA	NA	TRBJ2-5	TRBV12-3/TRBV12-4	TGTGCCAGCAGTTTACCCTCAGGGGAAGAGACCCAGTACTTC	CASSLPSGEETQYF
NA	once	TRBJ1-5	TRBV2	TGTGCCAGCAGTGAACCTACAGGCCGGAATCAGCCCCAGCATTTT	CASSEPTGRNQPQHF
NA	NA	TRBJ1-2	TRBV2	TGTGCCAGCAGACTGAACAGGGAAGGCTCCCCCTACACCTTC	CASRLNREGSPYTF
TRBD1	few	TRBJ1-4	TRBV20-1	TGCAGTGCTTCCAACCGGGACAGGGACAATGAAAAACTGTTTTTT	CSASNRDRDNEKLFF
NA	few	TRBJ2-7	TRBV15	TGTGCCACCAGCAGGAGGGAAAGCTCCTACAATGAGCAGTACTTC	CATSRRESSYNEQYF
NA	once	TRBJ2-5	TRBV10-3	TGTGCCATCAGTGAGTCGGGGACCCAGTACTTC	CAISESGTQYF
NA	few	TRBJ1-1	TRBV20-1	TGCAGTGCCTGGAGGACTGAAGCTTTCTTT	CSAWRTEAFF
TRBD1	many	TRBJ2-5	TRBV5-1	TGCGCCAGCAGCTTTGGGGGACAGCAAGAGACCCAGTACTTC	CASSFGGQQETQYF
NA	NA	TRBJ2-2	TRBV6-1	TGTGCCAGCAGGCTACCATCGACAGCCCGGGAGCTGTTTTTT	CASRLPSTARELFF
NA	NA	TRBJ1-5	TRBV12-3/TRBV12-4	TGTGCCAGCAGCAACAAGAATAGCAATCAGCCCCAGCATTTT	CASSNKNSNQPQHF
NA	few	TRBJ2-2	TRBV6-5	TGTGCCAGCAGTTACGGGGGGACTAACACCGGGGAGCTGTTTTTT	CASSYGGTNTGELFF